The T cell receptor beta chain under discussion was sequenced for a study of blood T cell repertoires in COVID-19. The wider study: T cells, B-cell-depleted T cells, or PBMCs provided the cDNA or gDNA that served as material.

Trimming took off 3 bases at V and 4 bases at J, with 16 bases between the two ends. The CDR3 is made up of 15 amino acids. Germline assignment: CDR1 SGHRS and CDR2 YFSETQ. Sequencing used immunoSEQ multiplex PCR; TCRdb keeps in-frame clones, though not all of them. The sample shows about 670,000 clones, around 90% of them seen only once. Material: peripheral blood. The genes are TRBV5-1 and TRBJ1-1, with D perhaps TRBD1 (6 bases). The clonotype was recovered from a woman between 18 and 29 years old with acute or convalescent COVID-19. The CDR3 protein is CASSSLQGKSTEAFF. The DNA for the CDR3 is TGCGCCAGCAGCTCACTACAGGGTAAGAGCACTGAAGCTTTCTTT. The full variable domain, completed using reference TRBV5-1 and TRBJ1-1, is KAGVTQTPRYLIKTRGQQVTLSCSPISGHRSVSWYQQTPGQGLQFLFEYFSETQRNKGNFPGRFSGRQFSNSRSEMNVSTLELGDSALYLCASSSLQGKSTEAFFGQGTRLTVV.